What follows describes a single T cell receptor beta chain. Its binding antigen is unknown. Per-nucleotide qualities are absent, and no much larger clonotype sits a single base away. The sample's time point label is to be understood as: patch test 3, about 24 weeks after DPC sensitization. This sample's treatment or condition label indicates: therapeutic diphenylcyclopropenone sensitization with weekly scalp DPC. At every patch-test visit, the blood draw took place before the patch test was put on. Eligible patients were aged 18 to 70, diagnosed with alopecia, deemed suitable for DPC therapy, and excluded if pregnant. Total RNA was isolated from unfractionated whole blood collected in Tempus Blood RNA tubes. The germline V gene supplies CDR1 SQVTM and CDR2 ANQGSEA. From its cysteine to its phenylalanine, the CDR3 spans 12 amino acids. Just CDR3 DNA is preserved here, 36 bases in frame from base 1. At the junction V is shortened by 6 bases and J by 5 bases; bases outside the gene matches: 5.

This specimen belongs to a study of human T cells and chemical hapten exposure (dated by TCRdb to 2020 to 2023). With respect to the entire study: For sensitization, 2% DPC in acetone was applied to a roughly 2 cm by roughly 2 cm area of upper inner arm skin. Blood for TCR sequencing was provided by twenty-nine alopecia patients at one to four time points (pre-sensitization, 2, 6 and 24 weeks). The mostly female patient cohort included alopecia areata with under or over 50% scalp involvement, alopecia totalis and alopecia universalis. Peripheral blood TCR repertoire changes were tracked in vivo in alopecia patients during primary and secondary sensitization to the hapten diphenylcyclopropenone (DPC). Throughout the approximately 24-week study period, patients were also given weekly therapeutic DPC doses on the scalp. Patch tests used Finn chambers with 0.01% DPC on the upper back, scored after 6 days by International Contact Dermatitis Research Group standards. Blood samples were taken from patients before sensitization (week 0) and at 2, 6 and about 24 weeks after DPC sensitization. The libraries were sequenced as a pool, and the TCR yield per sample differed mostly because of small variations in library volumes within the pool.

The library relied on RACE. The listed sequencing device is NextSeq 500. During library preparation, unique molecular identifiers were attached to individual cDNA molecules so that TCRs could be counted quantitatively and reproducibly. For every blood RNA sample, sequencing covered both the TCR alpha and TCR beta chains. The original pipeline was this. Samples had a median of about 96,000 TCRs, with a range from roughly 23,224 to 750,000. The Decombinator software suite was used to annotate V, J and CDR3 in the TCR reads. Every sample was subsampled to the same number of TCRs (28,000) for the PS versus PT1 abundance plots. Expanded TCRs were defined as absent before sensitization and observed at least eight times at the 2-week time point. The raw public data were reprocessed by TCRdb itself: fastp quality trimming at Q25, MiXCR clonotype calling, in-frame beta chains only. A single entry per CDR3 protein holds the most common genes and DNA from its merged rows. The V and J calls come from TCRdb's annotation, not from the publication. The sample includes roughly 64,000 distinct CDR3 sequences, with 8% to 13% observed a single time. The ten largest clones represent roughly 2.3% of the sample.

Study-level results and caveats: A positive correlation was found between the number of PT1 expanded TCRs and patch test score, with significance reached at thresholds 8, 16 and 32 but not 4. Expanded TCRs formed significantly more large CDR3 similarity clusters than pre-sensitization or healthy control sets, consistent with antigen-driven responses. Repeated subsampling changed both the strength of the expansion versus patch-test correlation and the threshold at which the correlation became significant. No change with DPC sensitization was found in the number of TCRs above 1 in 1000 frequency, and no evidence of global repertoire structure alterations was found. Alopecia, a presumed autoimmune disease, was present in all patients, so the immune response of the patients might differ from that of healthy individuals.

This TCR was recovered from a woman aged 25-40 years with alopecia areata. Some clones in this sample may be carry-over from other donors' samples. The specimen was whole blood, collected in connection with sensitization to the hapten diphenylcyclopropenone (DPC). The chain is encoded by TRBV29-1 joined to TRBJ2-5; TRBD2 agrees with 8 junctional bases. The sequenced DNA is TGCAGCGTCGGACTAGCTGGGGAGACCCAGTACTTC. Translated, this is CSVGLAGETQYF.